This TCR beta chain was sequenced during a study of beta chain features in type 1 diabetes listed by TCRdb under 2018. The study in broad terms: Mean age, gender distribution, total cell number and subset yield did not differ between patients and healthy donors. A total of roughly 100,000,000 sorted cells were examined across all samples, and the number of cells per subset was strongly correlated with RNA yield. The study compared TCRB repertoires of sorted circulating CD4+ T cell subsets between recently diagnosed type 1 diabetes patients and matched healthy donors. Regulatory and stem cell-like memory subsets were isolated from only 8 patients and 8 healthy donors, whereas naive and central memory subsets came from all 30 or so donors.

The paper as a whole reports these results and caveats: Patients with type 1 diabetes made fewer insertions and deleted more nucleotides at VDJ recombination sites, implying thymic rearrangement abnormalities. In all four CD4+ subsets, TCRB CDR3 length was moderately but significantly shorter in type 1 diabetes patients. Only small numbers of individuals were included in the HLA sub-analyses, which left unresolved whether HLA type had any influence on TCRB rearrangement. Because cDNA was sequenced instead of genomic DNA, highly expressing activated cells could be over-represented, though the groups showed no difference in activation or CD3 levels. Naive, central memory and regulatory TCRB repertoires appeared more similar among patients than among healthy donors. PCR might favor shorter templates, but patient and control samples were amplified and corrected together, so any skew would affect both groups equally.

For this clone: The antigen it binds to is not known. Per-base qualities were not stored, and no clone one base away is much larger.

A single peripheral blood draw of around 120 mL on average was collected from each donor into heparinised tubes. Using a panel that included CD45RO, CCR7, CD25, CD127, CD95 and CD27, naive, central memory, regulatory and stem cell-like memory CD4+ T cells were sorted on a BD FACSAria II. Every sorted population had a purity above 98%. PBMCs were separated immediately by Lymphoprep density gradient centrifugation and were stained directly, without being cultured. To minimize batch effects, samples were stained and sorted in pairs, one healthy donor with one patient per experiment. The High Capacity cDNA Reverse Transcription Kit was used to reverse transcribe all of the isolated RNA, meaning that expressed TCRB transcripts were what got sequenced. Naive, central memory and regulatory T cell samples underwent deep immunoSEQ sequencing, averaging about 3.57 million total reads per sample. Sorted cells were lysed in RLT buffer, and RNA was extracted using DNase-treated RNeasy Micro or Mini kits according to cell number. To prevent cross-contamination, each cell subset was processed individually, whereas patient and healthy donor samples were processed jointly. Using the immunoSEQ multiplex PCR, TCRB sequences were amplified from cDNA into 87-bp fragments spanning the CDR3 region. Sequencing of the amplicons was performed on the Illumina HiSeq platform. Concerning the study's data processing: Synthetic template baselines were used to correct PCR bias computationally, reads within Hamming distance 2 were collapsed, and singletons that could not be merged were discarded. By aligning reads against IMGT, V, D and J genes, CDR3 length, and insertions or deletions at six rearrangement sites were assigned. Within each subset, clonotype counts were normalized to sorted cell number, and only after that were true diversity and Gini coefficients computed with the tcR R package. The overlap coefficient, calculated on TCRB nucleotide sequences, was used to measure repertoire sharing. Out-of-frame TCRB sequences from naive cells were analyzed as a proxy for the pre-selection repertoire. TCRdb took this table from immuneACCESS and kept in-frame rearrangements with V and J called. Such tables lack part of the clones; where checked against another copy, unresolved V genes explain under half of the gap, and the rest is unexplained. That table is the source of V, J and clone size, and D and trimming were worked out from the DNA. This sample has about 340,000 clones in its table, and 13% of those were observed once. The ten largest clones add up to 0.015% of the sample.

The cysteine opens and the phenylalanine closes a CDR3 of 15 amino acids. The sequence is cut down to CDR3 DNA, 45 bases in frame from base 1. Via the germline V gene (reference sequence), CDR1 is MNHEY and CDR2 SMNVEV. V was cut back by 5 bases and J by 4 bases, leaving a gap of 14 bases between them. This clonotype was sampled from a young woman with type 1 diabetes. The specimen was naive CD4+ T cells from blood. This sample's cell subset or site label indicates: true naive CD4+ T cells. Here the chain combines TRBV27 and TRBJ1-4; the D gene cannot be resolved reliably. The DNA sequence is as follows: TGTGCCAGCAGTCACAGCGGGAGTTATAATGAAAAACTGTTTTTT. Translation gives CASSHSGSYNEKLFF.